The 24 T cell receptor beta chains in this list originate from one sample, sequenced in a study of shared clonotypes between healthy human individuals. TCRdb's copy holds only in-frame clones and misses some; the assay was immunoSEQ multiplex PCR. The profile shows over 2 million clones, 85% to 95% of them singletons. The specimen sequenced was naive CD4+ T cells sorted from blood. Subset: CD45RA+ positively selected. These receptors all stem from a man aged 18 to 30 in good health.

The chain has TRBV6-1 and TRBJ2-5; perhaps TRBD1 as D (6 bases). The CDR3 spans 13 residues. The ends were cut back, 8 bases at V and 5 bases at J, with 15 bases in the middle. Germline-derived CDR1 and CDR2 are MNHNS and SASEGT. The CDR3 DNA follows: TGTGCCAGCGGAACAGGGTTGTGGGAGACCCAGTACTTC. This gives the protein CASGTGLWETQYF.

DNA for the CDR3: TGTGCCAGCAGTTACCAGGGACGTGGCTACACCTTC. Protein: CASSYQGRGYTF. The chain joins TRBV6-5 to TRBJ1-2, with D possibly TRBD1 on 5 matching bases. Per germline, CDR1 MNHEY and CDR2 SVGAGI. Trimming shortened V by 2 bases and J by 7 bases, and 8 bases separated the two germline ends. This CDR3 has 12 amino acids.

The V call is TRBV4-1, the J call TRBJ1-6; 7 bases align to TRBD1. The ends lost 1 base at V and 7 bases at J; junction bases unmatched: 4. This CDR3 is 15 amino acids long. Germline values: CDR1 MGHRA, CDR2 YSYEKL. The CDR3 spells CASSQGDRQNSPLHF. In DNA, the CDR3 is TGCGCCAGCAGCCAAGGGGACAGACAGAATTCACCCCTCCACTTT.

This chain uses TRBV9 with TRBJ2-2; the match to TRBD2 covers 7 bases. The germline CDR1 and CDR2 sequences are SGDLS and YYNGEE. The CDR3 totals 15 residues. Germline trimming cut 0 bases from V and 4 bases from J; bases unmatched to any gene: 3. The CDR3 spells CASSVGGEGTGELFF. As DNA, the CDR3 is TGTGCCAGCAGCGTAGGAGGGGAGGGCACCGGGGAGCTGTTTTTT.

The chain combines TRBV5-6 with TRBJ2-7, with D possibly TRBD2 on 6 matching bases. Between the trimmed V and J ends, which lost 4 bases and 4 bases, there was a span of 15 bases. Germline CDR1 reads SGHDT; CDR2 reads YYEEEE. The CDR3 is made up of 14 amino acids. The CDR3 DNA reads TGTGCCAGCAGCCGAATGGAGGGCCGGTACGAGCAGTACTTC. This sequence encodes CASSRMEGRYEQYF.

The chain carries TRBV18 and TRBJ1-5, with 7 bases lining up with TRBD1. CDR1 and CDR2 from the germline V gene are KGHSH and LQKENI. This CDR3 contains 13 residues. Trimming removed 5 bases from V and 7 bases from J; junction bases left unmatched: 5. CDR3: CASSDNRGQPQHF. CDR3 DNA sequence: TGTGCCAGCTCAGATAACAGGGGCCAGCCCCAGCATTTT.

This chain links TRBV28 with TRBJ1-1; D gene unclear. This CDR3 has 13 amino acids. V lost 3 bases and J 4 bases, leaving 9 bases between the germline ends. Germline loops: CDR1 MDHEN, CDR2 SYDVKM. The chain's CDR3 is CASSLPEGTEAFF. The CDR3 DNA is TGTGCCAGCAGTTTGCCCGAGGGCACTGAAGCTTTCTTT. Variable domain in full (rest from reference TRBV28 and TRBJ1-1): DVKVTQSSRYLVKRTGEKVFLECVQDMDHENMFWYRQDPGLGLRLIYFSYDVKMKEKGDIPEGYSVSREKKERFSLILESASTNQTSMYLCASSLPEGTEAFFGQGTRLTVV.

This clone was observed a single time. The J gene is TRBJ1-1, the V gene TRBV6-6; tentative D call: TRBD1 (6 bases). V dropped 7 bases and J dropped 0 bases, with 12 bases sitting between them. This CDR3 is 14 amino acids long. Looked up from germline, CDR1 is MNHNY and CDR2 is SVGAGI (reference sequence). CDR3 sequence: CASKTGTLNTEAFF. As DNA, the CDR3 is TGTGCCAGCAAAACAGGGACGTTGAACACTGAAGCTTTCTTT.

The J gene is TRBJ2-1, the V gene TRBV30, with a tentative D call TRBD1 (5 bases). The CDR3 length is 13 residues. Trimming cost V 4 bases and J 4 bases, with 11 bases left between them. CDR1 is GTSNPN and CDR2 is SVGIG in the germline V gene (reference sequence). The CDR3 here is CAWNKGFYNEQFF. In DNA form, the CDR3 reads TGTGCCTGGAACAAGGGGTTTTACAATGAGCAGTTCTTC.

This chain links TRBV29-1 with TRBJ1-4, with 7 positions matching TRBD1. The CDR3 extends over 13 amino acids. CDR1 is SQVTM and CDR2 is ANQGSEA in the germline V gene. V lost 2 bases and J lost 3; bases outside the gene matches: 0. The CDR3, as DNA: TGCAGCGTTGAAACAGGGGCTAATGAAAAACTGTTTTTT. Protein sequence: CSVETGANEKLFF.

V usage is TRBV28 and J usage is TRBJ1-6; no firm D call. CDR3 size: 11 residues. With 6 bases removed from V and 13 bases from J, the gap between germline ends came to 10 bases. The germline CDR1 and CDR2 sequences are MDHEN and SYDVKM. CDR3 sequence reads: CASRTVGPLHF. CDR3 in DNA: TGTGCCAGCAGGACGGTCGGGCCCCTCCACTTT.

In the case of this clone: This specimen includes other DNA sequences encoding the same CDR3. This sequence joins TRBV18 and TRBJ2-7, with 9 bases that match TRBD2. This CDR3 is 15 amino acids long. The J segment lost 2 bases and the V segment lost 6 bases, leaving 8 bases of the junction unmatched. The germline CDR1 and CDR2 sequences are KGHSH and LQKENI. CDR3 protein: CASSSLAGSTYEQYF. The CDR3 coding sequence is TGTGCCAGCTCCTCCCTAGCGGGGAGCACCTACGAGCAGTACTTC.

The table lists this clone with a count of one. This sequence joins TRBV30 and TRBJ2-7; D is possibly TRBD1 (5 bases). V lost 1 base and J lost 6, with 13 bases in between. Germline lookup yields CDR1 GTSNPN and CDR2 SVGIG (reference sequence). This CDR3 is built from 13 residues. CDR3 sequence: CAWSDYRFGEQYF. In DNA, the CDR3 is TGTGCCTGGAGTGATTACAGGTTCGGCGAGCAGTACTTC. Full variable domain (remainder filled in from reference TRBV30 and TRBJ2-7): SQTIHQWPATLVQPVGSPLSLECTVEGTSNPNLYWYRQAAGRGLQLLFYSVGIGQISSEVPQNLSASRPQDRQFILSSKKLLLSDSGFYLCAWSDYRFGEQYFGPGTRLTVT.

This rearrangement joins TRBV6-1 to TRBJ2-7; 7 bases fit TRBD1. With 5 bases clipped from V and 2 bases from J, the junction kept 9 bases outside the gene matches. The CDR3 length is 15 residues. Germline lookup yields CDR1 MNHNS and CDR2 SASEGT. CDR3 bases: TGTGCCAGCAGTACCCTACCGGGACAGACCTACGAGCAGTACTTC. Its translation: CASSTLPGQTYEQYF.

The chain recombines TRBV4-3 with TRBJ2-7; TRBD2 matches 7 bases. The germline gives CDR1 LGHNA, CDR2 YSLEER. With V trimmed by 0 bases and J by 3 bases, 8 bases remained unmatched. The CDR3 is 16 residues long. The CDR3 nucleotides are TGCGCCAGCAGCCAAGATCCGAGCGGGACCTTCTACGAGCAGTACTTC. This sequence encodes CASSQDPSGTFYEQYF.

This sequence joins TRBV10-3 and TRBJ1-1; 9 nucleotides line up with TRBD1. Per germline, CDR1 ENHRY and CDR2 SYGVKD. The CDR3 extends over 14 amino acids. V was pared by 6 bases and J by 11 bases, with 13 bases of the junction left unmatched. CDR3: CAIRPGQGRLWAFF. DNA of the CDR3: TGTGCCATCAGGCCGGGACAGGGTCGTTTGTGGGCTTTCTTT.

The chain employs TRBV6-6 and TRBJ1-5; D is ambiguous. The germline V and J ends were trimmed by 4 bases and 2 bases, with 9 bases remaining between them. The CDR3 extends over 14 amino acids. Germline lookup yields CDR1 MNHNY and CDR2 SVGAGI (reference sequence). CDR3 in amino acids: CASSLREGNQPQHF. The CDR3 bases are TGTGCCAGCAGTTTGAGGGAGGGCAATCAGCCCCAGCATTTT.

The J gene is TRBJ2-1, the V gene TRBV2, with D possibly TRBD2 on 6 matching bases. The germline V gene has CDR1 SNHLY and CDR2 FYNNEI. V dropped 1 base and J dropped 7 bases, with 14 bases sitting between them. This CDR3 comprises 15 residues. CDR3 protein: CASSEVTSGSNEQFF. CDR3 in DNA: TGTGCCAGCAGTGAAGTGACTAGTGGGAGTAATGAGCAGTTCTTC.

The genes are TRBV11-2 and TRBJ1-3; a possible D gene is TRBD1 (6 bases). With 6 bases removed from V and 0 bases from J, the gap between germline ends came to 18 bases. Per the germline V gene, CDR1 is SGHAT and CDR2 is FQNNGV. The CDR3 contains 17 residues. The CDR3 protein is CASSSGDRFSSGNTIYF. For the CDR3, the DNA is TGTGCCAGCAGTTCAGGGGATAGATTTAGCTCTGGAAACACCATATATTTT.

The rearrangement links TRBV5-1 to TRBJ2-7; perhaps D is TRBD1 or TRBD2 (6 bases each). Germline V CDR1 and CDR2: SGHRS, YFSETQ. The CDR3 contains 14 residues. Trimming removed 0 bases at V and 6 bases at J, with 13 bases between. The CDR3 here is CASSLEAGGGEQYF. Written as DNA, the CDR3 is TGCGCCAGCAGCTTGGAAGCCGGAGGGGGCGAGCAGTACTTC.

The J gene is TRBJ2-2, the V gene TRBV7-2; D is possibly TRBD1 (6 bases). Trimming cost V 4 bases and J 6 bases, with 21 bases left between them. Germline CDR1 is SGHTA and CDR2 is FQGNSA. This CDR3 has 17 residues. The CDR3 coding sequence is TGTGCCAGCAGCTCGCCGATTACACAGGGTCCCTCCGGGGAGCTGTTTTTT. It translates to CASSSPITQGPSGELFF.

CDR3 nucleotide sequence: TGTGCCAGCAGCACCGGACTAGCGGGGGTAGAGCAGTACTTC. Protein: CASSTGLAGVEQYF. The chain recombines TRBV7-3 with TRBJ2-7, with TRBD2 identical over 13 bases. With V trimmed by 5 bases and J by 7 bases, 5 bases remained unmatched. The CDR3 is 14 residues long. CDR1 and CDR2 from the germline V gene are SGHTA and FQGTGA.

Many counts were recorded for this clone. This specimen includes other DNA sequences encoding the same CDR3. The chain uses TRBV2 and TRBJ2-1; no firm D call. CDR3 length: 13 residues. Germline CDR1 and CDR2: SNHLY and FYNNEI. Trimming took 6 bases from V and 2 from J, leaving 8 bases between them. The DNA of the CDR3 is TGTGCCAGCAGGGGCGATGCCTACAATGAGCAGTTCTTC. Translating gives CASRGDAYNEQFF.

V usage is TRBV9 and J usage is TRBJ1-2; D possibly corresponds to TRBD1 (5 bases). The CDR3 contains 18 residues. The germline CDR1 and CDR2 sequences are SGDLS and YYNGEE. Deletions cut 0 bases from V and 0 bases from J, with 18 bases between. The CDR3 region has the DNA TGTGCCAGCAGCGTAGCCGAGACCGGGACGGCATCTAACTATGGCTACACCTTC. This encodes CASSVAETGTASNYGYTF.